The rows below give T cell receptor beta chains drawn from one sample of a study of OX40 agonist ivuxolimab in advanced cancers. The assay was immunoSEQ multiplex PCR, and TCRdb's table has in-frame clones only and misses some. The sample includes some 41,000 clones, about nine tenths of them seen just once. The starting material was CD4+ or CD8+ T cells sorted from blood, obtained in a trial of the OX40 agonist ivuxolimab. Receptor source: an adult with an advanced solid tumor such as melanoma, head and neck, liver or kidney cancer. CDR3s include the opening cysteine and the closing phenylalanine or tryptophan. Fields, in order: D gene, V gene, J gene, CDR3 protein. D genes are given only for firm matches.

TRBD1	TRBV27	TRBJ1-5	CASSQLRDRNQPQHF
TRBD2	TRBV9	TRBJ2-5	CASSVGVGEGETQYF
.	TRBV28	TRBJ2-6	CASSPPGGGANVLTF
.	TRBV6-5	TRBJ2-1	CASSPGVEPYNEQFF
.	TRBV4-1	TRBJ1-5	CASSDVRGWDQPQHF
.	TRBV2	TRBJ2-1	CASMGAAYNEQFF
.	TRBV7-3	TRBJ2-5	CASSPSGSLAETQYF
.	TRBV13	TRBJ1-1	CASSSDTYPNTEAFF
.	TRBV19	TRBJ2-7	CASSIDRANEQYF
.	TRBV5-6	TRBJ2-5	CASTDGTRTETQYF
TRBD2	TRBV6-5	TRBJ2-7	CASSARGAYEQYF
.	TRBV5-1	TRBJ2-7	CASSLVSYSYEQYF
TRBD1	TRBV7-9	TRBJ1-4	CASSFPTGDLATNEKLFF
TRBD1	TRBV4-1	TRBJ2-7	CASSPGQGSYEQYF
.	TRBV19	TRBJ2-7	CASRASGGFYEQYF
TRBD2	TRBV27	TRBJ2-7	CASRRVGGRGEQYF
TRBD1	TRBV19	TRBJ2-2	CASSIGQGADTGELFF
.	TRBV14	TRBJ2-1	CASSQATGMLYEQFF
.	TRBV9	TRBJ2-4	CASSEGAEVWRKNIQYF
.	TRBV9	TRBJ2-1	CASKGGAHNEQFF
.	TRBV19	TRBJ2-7	CASSWGGSSYEQYF
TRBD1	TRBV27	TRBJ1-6	CASSWTGGSYNSPLHF
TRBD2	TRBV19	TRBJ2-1	CASSIGLAGGNEQFF
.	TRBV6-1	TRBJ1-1	CASSPAGAGTEAFF
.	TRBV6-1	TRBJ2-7	CASTLAGASYEQYF
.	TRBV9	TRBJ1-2	CASSGGPRGHGYTF
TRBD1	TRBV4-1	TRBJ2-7	CASSQGRQGNYEQYF
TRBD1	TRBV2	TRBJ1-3	CASSEWTGGNTIYF
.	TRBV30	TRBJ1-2	CAWSVVTAIYGYTF